This section outlines one T cell receptor (beta chain) sequence together with its context. Study members were between about 18 and 90 years old and lived in some 22 US regions. Researchers sorted participants into cohorts using their self-reported clinical history. The data were taken from a study of blood T cell repertoires in COVID-19. The overall study: Symptom resolution, clearance, or two negative PCRs marked donors in Cohort 3 as recovered.

This CDR3 comprises 12 residues. CDR1 and CDR2 from the germline V gene are LNHDA and SQIVND (reference sequence). V lost 11 bases to trimming and J lost 7 bases; unmatched junction nucleotides: 9. Per the original data handling: Nucleated cell counts were estimated from reference gene primer amplification. This table comes from immunoSEQ multiplex PCR, and its TCRdb copy is limited to in-frame clones, with some not included. The D gene and trimming were derived from the DNA, and the V and J assignments and clone size from that table. The profile covers about 360,000 clones, with over 75% appearing a single time and 1.5% to 2.5% taken by the ten largest.

Sequenced material: PBMCs or T cells enriched from blood (not recorded which). The chain is built from TRBV19 and TRBJ1-2, with 8 bases identical to TRBD1. The origin of this receptor is a middle-aged man in a cohort exposed to, infected with or recovered from COVID-19 (not recorded which). CDR3 bases: TGTGCCTCTGACAGGGGATACGGTGGCTACACCTTC. As protein: CASDRGYGGYTF.